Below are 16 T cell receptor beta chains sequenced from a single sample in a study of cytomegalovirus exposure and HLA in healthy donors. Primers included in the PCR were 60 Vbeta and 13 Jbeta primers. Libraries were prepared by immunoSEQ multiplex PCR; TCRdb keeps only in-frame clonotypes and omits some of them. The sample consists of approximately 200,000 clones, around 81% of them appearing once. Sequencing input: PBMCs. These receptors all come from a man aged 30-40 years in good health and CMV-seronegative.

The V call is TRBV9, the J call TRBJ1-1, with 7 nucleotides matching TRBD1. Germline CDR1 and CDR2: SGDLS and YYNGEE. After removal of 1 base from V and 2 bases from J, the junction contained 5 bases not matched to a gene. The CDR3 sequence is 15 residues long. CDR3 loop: CASSVIGQANTEAFF. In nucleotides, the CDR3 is TGTGCCAGCAGCGTAATCGGACAGGCCAACACTGAAGCTTTCTTT. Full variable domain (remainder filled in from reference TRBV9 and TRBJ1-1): DSGVTQTPKHLITATGQRVTLRCSPRSGDLSVYWYQQSLDQGLQFLIQYYNGEERAKGNILERFSAQQFPDLHSELNLSSLELGDSALYFCASSVIGQANTEAFFGQGTRLTVV.

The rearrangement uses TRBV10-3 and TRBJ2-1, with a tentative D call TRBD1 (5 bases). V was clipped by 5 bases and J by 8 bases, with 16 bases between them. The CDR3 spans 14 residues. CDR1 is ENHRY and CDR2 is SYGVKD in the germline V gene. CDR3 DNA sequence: TGTGCCATCAGTCCGTCAGTCCTAGGGGATGAGCAGTTCTTC. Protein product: CAISPSVLGDEQFF.

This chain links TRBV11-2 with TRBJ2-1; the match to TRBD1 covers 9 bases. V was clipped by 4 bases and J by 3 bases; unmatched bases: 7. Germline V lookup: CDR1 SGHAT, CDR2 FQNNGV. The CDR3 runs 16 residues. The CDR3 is CASSYGQGLFYNEQFF. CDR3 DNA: TGTGCCAGCAGCTACGGACAGGGGCTTTTCTACAATGAGCAGTTCTTC. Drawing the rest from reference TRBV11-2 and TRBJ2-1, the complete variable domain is EAGVAQSPRYKIIEKRQSVAFWCNPISGHATLYWYQQILGQGPKLLIQFQNNGVVDDSQLPKDRFSAERLKGVDSTLKIQPAKLEDSAVYLCASSYGQGLFYNEQFFGPGTRLTVL.

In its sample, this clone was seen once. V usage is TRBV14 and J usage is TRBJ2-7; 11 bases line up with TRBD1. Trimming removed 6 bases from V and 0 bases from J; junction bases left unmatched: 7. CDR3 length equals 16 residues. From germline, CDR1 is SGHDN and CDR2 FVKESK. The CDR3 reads CASSGQGASASYEQYF. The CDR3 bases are TGTGCCAGCAGTGGACAGGGGGCAAGCGCCTCCTACGAGCAGTACTTC.

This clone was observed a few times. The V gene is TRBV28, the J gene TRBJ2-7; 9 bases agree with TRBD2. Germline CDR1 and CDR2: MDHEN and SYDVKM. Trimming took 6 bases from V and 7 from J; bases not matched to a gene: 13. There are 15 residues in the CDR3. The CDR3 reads CASSPFGREGGEQYF. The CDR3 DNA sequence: TGTGCCAGCAGCCCCTTTGGGCGGGAGGGAGGGGAGCAGTACTTC.

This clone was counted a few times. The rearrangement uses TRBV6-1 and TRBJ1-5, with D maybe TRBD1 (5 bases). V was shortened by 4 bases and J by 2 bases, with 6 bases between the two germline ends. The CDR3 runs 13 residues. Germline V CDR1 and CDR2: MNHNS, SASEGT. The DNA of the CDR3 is TGTGCCAGCAGTGTACAGGGCAATCAGCCCCAGCATTTT. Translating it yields CASSVQGNQPQHF.

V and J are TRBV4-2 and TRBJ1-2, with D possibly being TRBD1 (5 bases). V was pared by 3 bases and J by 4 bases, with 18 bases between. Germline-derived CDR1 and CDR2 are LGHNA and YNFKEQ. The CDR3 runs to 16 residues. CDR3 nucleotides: TGTGCCAGCAGCCAGGGAACCCCGACAGAGTTCTATGGCTACACCTTC. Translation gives CASSQGTPTEFYGYTF.

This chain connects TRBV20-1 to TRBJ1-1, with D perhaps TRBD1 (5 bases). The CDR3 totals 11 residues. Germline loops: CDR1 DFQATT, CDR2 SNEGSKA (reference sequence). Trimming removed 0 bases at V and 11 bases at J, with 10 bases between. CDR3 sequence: CSARDVEGAFF. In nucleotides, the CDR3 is TGCAGTGCTAGAGATGTGGAGGGGGCTTTCTTT.

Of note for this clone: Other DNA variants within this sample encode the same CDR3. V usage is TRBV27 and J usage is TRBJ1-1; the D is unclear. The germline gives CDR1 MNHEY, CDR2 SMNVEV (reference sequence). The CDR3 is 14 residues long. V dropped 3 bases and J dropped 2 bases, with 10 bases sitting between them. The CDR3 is CASSLRGLNTEAFF. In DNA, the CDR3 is TGTGCCAGCAGTTTGCGGGGTTTAAACACTGAAGCTTTCTTT.

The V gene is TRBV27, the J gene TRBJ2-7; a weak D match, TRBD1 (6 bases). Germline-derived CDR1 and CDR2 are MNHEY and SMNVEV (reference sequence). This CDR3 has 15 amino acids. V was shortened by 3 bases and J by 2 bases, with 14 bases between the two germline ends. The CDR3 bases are TGTGCCAGCAGTTTTGGGGGACACGATCCCTACGAGCAGTACTTC. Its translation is CASSFGGHDPYEQYF.

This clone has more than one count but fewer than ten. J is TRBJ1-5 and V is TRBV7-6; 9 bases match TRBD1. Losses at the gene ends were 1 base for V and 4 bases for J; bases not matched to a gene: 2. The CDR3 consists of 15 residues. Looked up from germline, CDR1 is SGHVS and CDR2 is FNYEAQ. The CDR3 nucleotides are TGTGCCAGCAGCTTAGGGGGACAGGGTAATCAGCCCCAGCATTTT. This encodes CASSLGGQGNQPQHF.

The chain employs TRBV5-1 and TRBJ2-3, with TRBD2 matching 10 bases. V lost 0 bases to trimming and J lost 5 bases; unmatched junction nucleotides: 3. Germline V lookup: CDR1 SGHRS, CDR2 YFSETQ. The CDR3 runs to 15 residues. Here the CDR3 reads CASSLGSSGGDTQYF. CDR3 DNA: TGCGCCAGCAGCTTGGGTTCTAGCGGGGGAGATACGCAGTATTTT. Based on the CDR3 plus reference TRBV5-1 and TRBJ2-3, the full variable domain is KAGVTQTPRYLIKTRGQQVTLSCSPISGHRSVSWYQQTPGQGLQFLFEYFSETQRNKGNFPGRFSGRQFSNSRSEMNVSTLELGDSALYLCASSLGSSGGDTQYFGPGTRLTVL.

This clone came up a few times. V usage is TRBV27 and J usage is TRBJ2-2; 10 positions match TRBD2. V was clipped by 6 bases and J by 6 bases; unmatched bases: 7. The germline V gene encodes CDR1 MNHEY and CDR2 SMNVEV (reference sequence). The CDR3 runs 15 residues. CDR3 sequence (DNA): TGTGCCAGCAGGACAGCGGGAGGGCCGGCCGGGGAGCTGTTTTTT. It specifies CASRTAGGPAGELFF.

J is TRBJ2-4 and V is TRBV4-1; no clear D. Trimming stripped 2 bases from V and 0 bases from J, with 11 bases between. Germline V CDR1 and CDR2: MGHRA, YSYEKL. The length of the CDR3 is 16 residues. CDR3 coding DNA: TGCGCCAGCAGCCAAATTGCCTCTATAGCCAAAAACATTCAGTACTTC. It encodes CASSQIASIAKNIQYF.

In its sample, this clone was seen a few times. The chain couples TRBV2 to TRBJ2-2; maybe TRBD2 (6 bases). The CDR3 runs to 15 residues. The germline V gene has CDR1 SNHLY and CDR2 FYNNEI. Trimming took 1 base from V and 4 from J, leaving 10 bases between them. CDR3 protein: CASSEGLRGTGELFF. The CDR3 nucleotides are TGTGCCAGCAGTGAAGGCTTGCGGGGCACCGGGGAGCTGTTTTTT. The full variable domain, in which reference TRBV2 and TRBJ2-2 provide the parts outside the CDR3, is EPEVTQTPSHQVTQMGQEVILRCVPISNHLYFYWYRQILGQKVEFLVSFYNNEISEKSEIFDDQFSVERPDGSNFTLKIRSTKLEDSAMYFCASSEGLRGTGELFFGEGSRLTVL.

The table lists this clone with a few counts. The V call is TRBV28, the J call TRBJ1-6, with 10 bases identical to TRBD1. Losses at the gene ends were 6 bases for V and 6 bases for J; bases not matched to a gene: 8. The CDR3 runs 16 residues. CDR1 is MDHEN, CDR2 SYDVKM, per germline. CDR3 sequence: CASRPTGQGVNSPLHF. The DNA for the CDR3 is TGTGCCAGCAGGCCTACTGGACAGGGGGTTAATTCACCCCTCCACTTT.